The entry below describes one T cell receptor beta chain. V was trimmed by 0 bases and J by 3 bases, leaving 11 bases between them. CDR1 and CDR2 (germline): LNHNV, YYDKDF (reference sequence). The CDR3 spans 15 residues. This entry comes from a study of blood T cell repertoires in COVID-19. Whole-study context: Acute and convalescent COVID-19 specimens originated in the United States, Italy and Spain.

Assay: immunoSEQ multiplex PCR; the TCRdb copy retains only in-frame clones and omits some. The table lists 450,000 or so clones, 89% of them singletons. The TCR sequence derives from a man aged 18 to 35 with COVID-19, enrolled during active disease. Sequenced material: peripheral blood. V and J are TRBV15 and TRBJ1-1; TRBD1 might be the D (6 bases). CDR3 protein: CATSRDTGWDTEAFF. For the CDR3, the DNA is TGTGCCACCAGCAGAGATACAGGGTGGGACACTGAAGCTTTCTTT.